The 27 T cell receptor beta chains below all came from one sample that was sequenced in a study of regulatory T cells in long-lasting Graves disease. With iRepertoire HTBI primers and Arm-PCR of CDR3 regions, TCR beta libraries were built. TCRdb re-analysed the multiplex PCR reads in MiXCR, keeping a single row per CDR3 protein. The repertoire holds 350,000 to 550,000 distinct CDR3 sequences, with less than 20% as singletons. Time point specified: newly diagnosed GD, antithyroid drugs for less than 3 months. PBMC RNA was the source of the TCR library. A further study also used this sample, focusing on T cells in Graves' hyperthyroidism and ophthalmopathy.

The starting material was peripheral blood mononuclear cells (PBMCs), obtained at new diagnosis, from a patient treated with antithyroid drugs. These receptors were collected from a young woman with Graves disease.

Concerning this clonotype itself: The conserved closing phenylalanine or tryptophan is absent in this CDR3, likely reflecting a read error. The V and J genes are TRBV5-1 and TRBJ2-3, with 7 bases lining up with TRBD2. Unmatched junction bases numbered 13, after V lost 0 bases and J lost 0 bases. CDR3 length: 19 amino acids. Germline CDR1 SGHRS, CDR2 YFSETQ. CDR3: CASSLAWSGMRTSTDTQYL. DNA of the CDR3: TGCGCCAGCAGCTTGGCGTGGAGCGGGATGAGAACTAGCACAGATACGCAGTATCTT.

This clonotype was counted only a few times. The rearrangement links TRBV27 to TRBJ2-7, with a weak D call TRBD2 (5 bases). The V end was cut by 5 bases, the J end by 0 bases, with 14 bases between. The CDR3 loop spans 15 amino acids. Per germline, CDR1 MNHEY and CDR2 SMNVEV (reference sequence). The CDR3 here is CASSLGFGLSYEQYF. In DNA form, the CDR3 reads TGTGCCAGCAGTCTCGGTTTTGGACTCTCCTACGAGCAGTACTTC.

This clonotype was observed at least ten times. The chain couples TRBV13 to TRBJ2-3; TRBD2 matches at 8 bases. This CDR3 has 17 amino acids. J was trimmed by 2 bases and V by 0 bases; bases with no gene match: 7. The V gene's germline CDR1 is PRHDT and CDR2 FYEKMQ (reference sequence). CDR3 coding DNA: TGTGCCAGCAGCTTAGGCCGGTTCGGGAGGGCCACAGATACGCAGTATTTT. As protein: CASSLGRFGRATDTQYF. The complete variable domain, with remaining parts taken from reference TRBV13 and TRBJ2-3, reads AAGVIQSPRHLIKEKRETATLKCYPIPRHDTVYWYQQGPGQDPQFLISFYEKMQSDKGSIPDRFSAQQFSDYHSELNMSSLELGDSALYFCASSLGRFGRATDTQYFGPGTRLTVL.

This clonotype was observed a handful of times. The chain employs TRBV5-4 and TRBJ2-3; D is perhaps TRBD2 (7 bases). Germline CDR1 and CDR2: SGHNT and YYREEE (reference sequence). Trimming pared 4 bases from V and 1 base from J, leaving 19 bases between. This CDR3 spans 17 amino acids. The CDR3 region is CASSAGARAGGTDTQYF. The CDR3 nucleotides read TGTGCCAGCAGCGCGGGAGCAAGAGCAGGGGGCACAGATACGCAGTATTTT.

This clonotype was seen a few times. The rearrangement uses TRBV20-1 and TRBJ2-7; possibly TRBD2 for D (6 bases). The germline V and J ends were trimmed by 0 bases and 4 bases, with 13 bases remaining between them. This CDR3 region has 14 residues. CDR1 and CDR2 from the germline V gene are DFQATT and SNEGSKA (reference sequence). The CDR3 reads CSAREREPIYEQYF. The CDR3 DNA sequence: TGCAGTGCTAGAGAACGGGAGCCCATTTACGAGCAGTACTTC.

This clonotype occurred many times. The chain combines TRBV7-9 with TRBJ2-1; D is tentatively TRBD1 or TRBD2 (5 bases each). The CDR3 consists of 15 residues. V dropped 3 bases and J dropped 3 bases, with 12 bases sitting between them. Germline CDR1 and CDR2: SEHNR and FQNEAQ (reference sequence). The CDR3 here is CASSFGGSLYNEQFF. CDR3 nucleotides: TGTGCCAGCAGCTTTGGGGGATCCCTCTACAATGAGCAGTTCTTC.

The table lists this clonotype with many counts. This chain connects TRBV6-5 to TRBJ2-7, with 8 bases identical to TRBD2. The CDR3 is made up of 16 amino acids. The germline CDR1 and CDR2 sequences are MNHEY and SVGAGI. J was trimmed by 2 bases and V by 2 bases; bases with no gene match: 8. CDR3 bases: TGTGCCAGCAGTTACCTAGAAGCGGGACTAGCCTACGAGCAGTACTTC. This translates into CASSYLEAGLAYEQYF.

In regard to this clonotype: A single base separates this from a much larger clone, so it may be a read error. The conserved phenylalanine or tryptophan is not found at the CDR3 terminus, so this likely reflects a read error. V and J are TRBV9 and TRBJ1-4, with 7 bases fitting TRBD1. This CDR3 comprises 15 residues. Germline CDR1 reads SGDLS; CDR2 reads YYNGEE. After removal of 4 bases from V and 5 bases from J, the junction contained 8 bases not matched to a gene. For the CDR3, the DNA is TGTGCCAGCAGCCCTGGACAGGTTTTCAATGAAAAACTGTTTGTT. It codes for CASSPGQVFNEKLFV.

This clonotype was counted between two and nine times. V gene TRBV5-1 combines with J gene TRBJ1-3; 7 bases agree with TRBD1. Germline V lookup: CDR1 SGHRS, CDR2 YFSETQ. The CDR3 covers 17 residues. After removal of 3 bases from V and 0 bases from J, the junction contained 9 bases not matched to a gene. The CDR3 nucleotides are TGCGCCAGCAGCTCCGATCGACAGGGCCTCTCTGGAAACACCATATATTTT. Translation gives CASSSDRQGLSGNTIYF. The variable domain in full, completed from reference TRBV5-1 and TRBJ1-3, reads KAGVTQTPRYLIKTRGQQVTLSCSPISGHRSVSWYQQTPGQGLQFLFEYFSETQRNKGNFPGRFSGRQFSNSRSEMNVSTLELGDSALYLCASSSDRQGLSGNTIYFGEGSWLTVV.

In this sample, this clonotype turned up a few times. The gene calls are TRBV18 and TRBJ1-1; tentatively, D is TRBD1 (6 bases). V gave up 6 bases and J gave up 3 bases, with 17 bases separating them. This CDR3 is built from 15 residues. The germline V gene encodes CDR1 KGHSH and CDR2 LQKENI. CDR3 in amino acids: CASSPVEGGHTEAFF. Here the CDR3 DNA reads TGTGCCAGCTCCCCTGTTGAAGGGGGGCACACTGAAGCTTTCTTT.

In its sample, this clonotype was seen a few times. The chain joins TRBV19 to TRBJ2-7; 7 bases fit TRBD1. V lost 5 bases, J lost 0 bases, and 7 bases stayed unmatched. Germline V lookup: CDR1 LNHDA, CDR2 SQIVND (reference sequence). The CDR3 contains 15 residues. CDR3 protein: CASSAGRDSSYEQYF. The CDR3 bases are TGTGCCAGTAGTGCCGGCCGGGACAGCTCCTACGAGCAGTACTTC.

This clonotype was seen repeatedly, ten times or more. The rearrangement joins TRBV28 to TRBJ2-5, with 7 bases fitting TRBD1. This CDR3 has 15 residues. The trim removed 4 bases at V and 4 bases at J, leaving 9 bases unmatched. Germline V CDR1 and CDR2: MDHEN, SYDVKM. The CDR3 coding sequence is TGTGCCAGCAGTTCAATCTCAACAGGGGTAGAGACCCAGTACTTC. It encodes CASSSISTGVETQYF.

There are many counts of this clonotype. The genes are TRBV28 and TRBJ2-5; perhaps TRBD1 as D (5 bases). This CDR3 is 14 amino acids long. Between the trimmed V and J ends, which lost 2 bases and 0 bases, there was a span of 7 bases. Germline V gene data show CDR1 as MDHEN and CDR2 as SYDVKM. CDR3 region: CASSLMGHQETQYF. The CDR3, as DNA: TGTGCCAGCAGTTTAATGGGGCACCAAGAGACCCAGTACTTC.

Many counts were recorded for this clonotype. The CDR3 region has the DNA TGTGCCTGGAACCGAGGAGCGGGAGAGACAGATACGCAGTATTTT. It yields the protein CAWNRGAGETDTQYF. The chain uses TRBV30 and TRBJ2-3, with TRBD2 matching over 8 bases. CDR3 length equals 15 residues. The junction had 9 bases not matched to a gene; V was cut back by 4 bases and J by 3 bases. The germline V gene encodes CDR1 GTSNPN and CDR2 SVGIG (reference sequence).

This clonotype was recorded at least ten times. The chain is built from TRBV6-2 or TRBV6-3 and TRBJ2-7; tentatively, D is TRBD2 (5 bases). There are 17 residues in the CDR3. Germline CDR1 reads MNHEY; CDR2 reads SVGEGT. Trimming stripped 3 bases from V and 3 bases from J, with 21 bases between. The CDR3: CASSYPDWSSEVYEQYF. CDR3 nucleotide sequence: TGTGCCAGCAGTTATCCGGACTGGTCCAGCGAGGTCTACGAGCAGTACTTC.

J is TRBJ2-1 and V is TRBV27; 11 bases line up with TRBD2. Germline V gene lookup returns CDR1 MNHEY and CDR2 SMNVEV (reference sequence). Germline trimming cut 3 bases from V and 0 bases from J; bases unmatched to any gene: 7. CDR3 length equals 18 residues. DNA of the CDR3: TGTGCCAGCAGTTTGTTTAGCGGGAGGGCGTCCTCCTACAATGAGCAGTTCTTC. This translates into CASSLFSGRASSYNEQFF.

This clonotype was seen at least ten times. The J gene is TRBJ2-3, the V gene TRBV11-2; 9 bases fit TRBD1. The CDR3 contains 15 residues. V gave up 4 bases and J gave up 5 bases; unmatched junction bases: 7. Germline-derived CDR1 and CDR2 are SGHAT and FQNNGV. The CDR3 DNA sequence: TGTGCCAGCAGCTCACAGGGGGCGCCGGAAGATACGCAGTATTTT. Protein sequence: CASSSQGAPEDTQYF.

Notes on this clonotype: One base away lies a much larger clone, so this may be a sequencing read error. J is TRBJ2-1 and V is TRBV18; D may be TRBD1 (5 bases). Germline CDR1 reads KGHSH; CDR2 reads LQKENI. The CDR3 totals 13 residues. The ends were cut back, 3 bases at V and 10 bases at J, with 13 bases in the middle. The CDR3, as DNA: TGTGCCAGCTCACCTGACAGTTCAGACGAGCAGTTCTTC. It encodes CASSPDSSDEQFF.

The table lists this clonotype with a few counts. V is TRBV5-4 and J is TRBJ2-5, with D possibly TRBD1 on 5 matching bases. There are 14 residues in the CDR3. V shed 4 bases and J shed 0 bases, with 10 bases lying between them. Germline lookup yields CDR1 SGHNT and CDR2 YYREEE (reference sequence). The CDR3 sequence is CASSRGQNQETQYF. The CDR3 bases are TGTGCCAGCAGCCGCGGACAAAACCAAGAGACCCAGTACTTC.

This clonotype occurred a few times. The chain is built from TRBV7-9 and TRBJ1-2, with 11 nucleotides matching TRBD1. CDR1 SEHNR and CDR2 FQNEAQ come from the germline V gene (reference sequence). CDR3 size: 14 residues. The ends lost 6 bases at V and 5 bases at J; junction bases unmatched: 5. CDR3 sequence (DNA): TGTGCCAGCAGACCCGGACAGGGGGCGTATGGCTACACCTTC. It encodes CASRPGQGAYGYTF.

This clonotype was seen a few times. This sequence joins TRBV7-2 and TRBJ2-1, with 11 positions matching TRBD2. The length of the CDR3 is 22 residues. Germline V CDR1 and CDR2: SGHTA, FQGNSA. Unmatched junction bases numbered 25, after V lost 5 bases and J lost 4 bases. CDR3 residues: CASSTRVVGLAGGPEPYNEQFF. In DNA, the CDR3 is TGTGCCAGCAGCACCCGCGTGGTCGGGCTAGCGGGAGGCCCCGAGCCATACAATGAGCAGTTCTTC.

This clonotype occurred many times. This chain links TRBV6-1 with TRBJ1-5; D gene uncertain. Looked up from germline, CDR1 is MNHNS and CDR2 is SASEGT. CDR3 length: 14 residues. Trimming took 6 bases from V and 4 from J, leaving 13 bases between them. CDR3 residues: CASRAEVGNQPQHF. The CDR3 DNA reads TGTGCCAGCAGGGCCGAGGTGGGGAATCAGCCCCAGCATTTT.

This clonotype was found a few times. The chain has TRBV29-1 and TRBJ1-1, with 7 nucleotides matching TRBD1. The CDR3 is 11 residues long. With V trimmed by 7 bases and J by 4 bases, 3 bases remained unmatched. Germline CDR1 SQVTM, CDR2 ANQGSEA. The CDR3 nucleotides are TGCAGCGGGACAGGAGGCACTGAAGCTTTCTTT. Protein product: CSGTGGTEAFF.

This clonotype was observed at least ten times. This CDR3 reads CASSPLGVRETQYF. The CDR3 DNA is TGTGCCAGCTCACCATTGGGGGTCCGGGAGACCCAGTACTTC. V gene TRBV18 combines with J gene TRBJ2-5, with D possibly being TRBD1 or TRBD2 (5 bases each). The V gene lost 2 bases and the J gene lost 5 bases, with 12 bases spanning the gap. This CDR3 is 14 amino acids long. The germline CDR1 and CDR2 sequences are KGHSH and LQKENI.

The V gene is TRBV6-9, the J gene TRBJ1-1; D is ambiguous. V lost 4 bases to trimming and J lost 5 bases, with 20 bases between them. Looked up from germline, CDR1 is MNHGY and CDR2 is SVAAGI. The length of the CDR3 is 16 residues. CDR3 nucleotides: TGTGCCAGCAGTTCCTCGGCCCCGCCGGGAGGTACTGAAGCTTTCTTT. Encoded protein: CASSSSAPPGGTEAFF.

V usage is TRBV13 and J usage is TRBJ1-6; D call uncertain. V lost 3 bases and J lost 7, with 7 bases in between. CDR1 is PRHDT and CDR2 is FYEKMQ in the germline V gene (reference sequence). CDR3 size: 13 residues. CDR3: CASSLDRNSPLHF. In nucleotides, the CDR3 is TGTGCCAGCAGCTTGGACCGAAATTCACCCCTCCACTTT.

The V call is TRBV10-3, the J call TRBJ2-2; a weak D match, TRBD2 (6 bases). Germline V lookup: CDR1 ENHRY, CDR2 SYGVKD. The V end lost 5 bases, the J end lost 3 bases, and 7 bases lay between the germline ends. The CDR3 spans 13 residues. The CDR3 coding sequence is TGTGCCATCAGTTGGGGGGACACCGGGGAGCTGTTTTTT. Amino acids: CAISWGDTGELFF.